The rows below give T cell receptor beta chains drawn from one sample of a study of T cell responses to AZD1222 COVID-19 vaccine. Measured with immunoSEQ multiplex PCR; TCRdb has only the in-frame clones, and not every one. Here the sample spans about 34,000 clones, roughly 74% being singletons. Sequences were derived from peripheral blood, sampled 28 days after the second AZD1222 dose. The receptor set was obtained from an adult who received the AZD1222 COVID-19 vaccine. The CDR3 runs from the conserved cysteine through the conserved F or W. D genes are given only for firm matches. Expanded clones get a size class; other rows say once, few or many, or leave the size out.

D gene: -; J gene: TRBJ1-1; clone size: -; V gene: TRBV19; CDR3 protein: CASSKVNTEAFF; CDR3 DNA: TGTGCCAGTAGTAAAGTGAACACTGAAGCTTTCTTT
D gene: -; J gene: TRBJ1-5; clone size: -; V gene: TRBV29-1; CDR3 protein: CSVGHDTNQPQHF; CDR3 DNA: TGCAGCGTTGGGCATGACACCAATCAGCCCCAGCATTTT
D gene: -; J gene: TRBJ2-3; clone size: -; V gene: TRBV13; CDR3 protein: CASSLPGSAQYF; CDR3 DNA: TGTGCCAGCAGCTTACCCGGGAGTGCGCAGTATTTT
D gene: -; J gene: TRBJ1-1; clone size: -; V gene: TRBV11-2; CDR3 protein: CASSLAGATEAFF; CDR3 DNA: TGTGCCAGCAGCTTAGCAGGCGCCACTGAAGCTTTCTTT
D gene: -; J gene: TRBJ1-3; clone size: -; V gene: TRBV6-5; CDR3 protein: CASSYSRQAGQNTIYF; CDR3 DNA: TGTGCCAGCAGTTACTCGAGACAGGCGGGACAAAACACCATATATTTT
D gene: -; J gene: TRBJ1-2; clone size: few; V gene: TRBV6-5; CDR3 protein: CASKGIRSADGYTF; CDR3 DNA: TGTGCCAGCAAAGGAATCCGCTCGGCCGATGGCTACACCTTC
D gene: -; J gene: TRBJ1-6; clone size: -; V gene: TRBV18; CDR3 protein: CASSPVEGRDSPLHF; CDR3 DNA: TGTGCCAGCTCACCTGTCGAGGGTAGGGATTCACCCCTCCACTTT
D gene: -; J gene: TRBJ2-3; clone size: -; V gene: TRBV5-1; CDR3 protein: CASSSDYRTDTQYF; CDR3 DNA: TGCGCCAGCAGCTCCGACTACCGCACAGATACGCAGTATTTT
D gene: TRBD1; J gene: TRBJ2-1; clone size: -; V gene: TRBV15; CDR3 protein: CATSRTGTGGHEQFF; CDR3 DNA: TGTGCCACCAGCAGGACCGGGACAGGGGGCCATGAGCAGTTCTTC
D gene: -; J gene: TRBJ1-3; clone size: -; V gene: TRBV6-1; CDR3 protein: CASSEIQGSSGNTIYF; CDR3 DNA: TGTGCCAGCAGTGAAATTCAGGGGAGCTCTGGAAACACCATATATTTT
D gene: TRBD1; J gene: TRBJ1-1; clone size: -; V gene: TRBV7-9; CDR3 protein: CASSTRTGKNTEAFF; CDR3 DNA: TGTGCCAGCAGCACCAGGACAGGGAAGAACACTGAAGCTTTCTTT
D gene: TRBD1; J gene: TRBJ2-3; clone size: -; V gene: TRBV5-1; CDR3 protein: CASRFSRDRNTDTQYF; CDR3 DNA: TGCGCCAGCAGGTTTAGCCGGGACAGGAACACAGATACGCAGTATTTT
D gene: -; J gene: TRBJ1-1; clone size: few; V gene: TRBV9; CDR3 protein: CASSVSGPDIEAFF; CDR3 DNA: TGTGCCAGCAGCGTATCTGGTCCCGACATTGAAGCTTTCTTT
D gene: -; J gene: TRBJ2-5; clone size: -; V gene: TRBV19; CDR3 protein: CASSKIKETQYF; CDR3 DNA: TGTGCCAGTAGCAAAATAAAAGAGACCCAGTACTTC
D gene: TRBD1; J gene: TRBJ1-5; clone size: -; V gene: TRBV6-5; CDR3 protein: CASRKQGESNQPQHF; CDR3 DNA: TGTGCCAGCAGGAAACAGGGGGAGAGCAATCAGCCCCAGCATTTT
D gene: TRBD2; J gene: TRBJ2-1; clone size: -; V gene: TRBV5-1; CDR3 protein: CASTLGGGSYNEQFF; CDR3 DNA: TGCGCCAGTACCCTGGGGGGGGGCTCCTACAATGAGCAGTTCTTC
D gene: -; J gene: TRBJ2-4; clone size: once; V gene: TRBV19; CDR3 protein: CESFKLGLNIQYF; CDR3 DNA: TGCGAATCATTCAAGTTGGGCCTGAACATTCAGTACTTC
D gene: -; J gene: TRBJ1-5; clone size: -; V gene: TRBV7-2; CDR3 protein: CASSGKGMNNQPQHF; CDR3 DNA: TGTGCCAGCAGCGGGAAGGGGATGAACAATCAGCCCCAGCATTTT
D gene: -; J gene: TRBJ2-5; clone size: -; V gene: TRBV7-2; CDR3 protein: CASSYLDRKQETQYF; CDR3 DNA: TGTGCCAGCAGCTATTTGGACAGAAAACAAGAGACCCAGTACTTC
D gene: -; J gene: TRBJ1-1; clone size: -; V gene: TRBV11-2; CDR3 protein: CASSLVGGAIAFF; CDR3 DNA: TGTGCCAGCAGCTTAGTTGGGGGGGCGATTGCTTTCTTT
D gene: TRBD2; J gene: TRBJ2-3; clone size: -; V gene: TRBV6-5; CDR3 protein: CASKTSGRTDTQYF; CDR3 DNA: TGTGCCAGCAAAACTAGCGGTCGCACAGATACGCAGTATTTT
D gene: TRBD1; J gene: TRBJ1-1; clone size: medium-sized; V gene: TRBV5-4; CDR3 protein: CASSFGTGGAEAFF; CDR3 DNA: TGTGCCAGCAGCTTCGGGACAGGGGGGGCTGAAGCTTTCTTT
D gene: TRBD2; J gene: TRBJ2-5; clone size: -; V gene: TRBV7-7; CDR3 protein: CASSLTSVETQYF; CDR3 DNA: TGTGCTAGCAGCTTGACTAGCGTAGAGACCCAGTACTTC
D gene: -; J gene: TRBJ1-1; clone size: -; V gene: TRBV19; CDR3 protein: CASSFRAAAEAFF; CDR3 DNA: TGTGCCAGTAGTTTCCGGGCAGCGGCTGAAGCTTTCTTT
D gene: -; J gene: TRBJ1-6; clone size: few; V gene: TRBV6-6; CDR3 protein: CASSTQGPDSPLHF; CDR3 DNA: TGTGCCAGCAGTACACAGGGACCTGATTCACCCCTCCACTTT
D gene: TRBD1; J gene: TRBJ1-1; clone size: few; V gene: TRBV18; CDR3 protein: CASSRDRAEAFF; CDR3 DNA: TGTGCCAGCAGCCGGGACAGGGCTGAAGCTTTCTTT
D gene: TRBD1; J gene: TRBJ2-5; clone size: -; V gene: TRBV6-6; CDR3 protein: CASTSRTGAGETQYF; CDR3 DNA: TGTGCCAGCACTAGCCGGACAGGCGCGGGAGAGACCCAGTACTTC
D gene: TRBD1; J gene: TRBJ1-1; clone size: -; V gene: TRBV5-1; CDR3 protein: CASSLGDRRTEAFF; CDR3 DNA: TGCGCCAGCAGCTTGGGGGACAGGAGAACTGAAGCTTTCTTT
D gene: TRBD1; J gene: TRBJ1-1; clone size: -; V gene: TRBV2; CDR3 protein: CASSATGGDTEAFF; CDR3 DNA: TGTGCCAGCAGTGCGACAGGGGGAGACACTGAAGCTTTCTTT
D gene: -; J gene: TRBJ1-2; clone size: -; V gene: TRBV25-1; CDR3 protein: CASSDHGVSPFYGYTF; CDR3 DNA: TGTGCCAGCAGTGACCACGGGGTCTCTCCATTCTATGGCTACACCTTC
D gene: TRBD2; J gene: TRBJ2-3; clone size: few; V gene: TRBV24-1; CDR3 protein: CATSDHMAGGGTDTQYF; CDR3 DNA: TGTGCCACCAGTGACCATATGGCGGGAGGTGGGACAGATACGCAGTATTTT
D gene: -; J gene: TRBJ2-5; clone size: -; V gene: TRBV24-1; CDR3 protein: CATPSLADRAEETQYF; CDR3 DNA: TGTGCCACCCCGTCTTTGGCAGACCGAGCAGAAGAGACCCAGTACTTC
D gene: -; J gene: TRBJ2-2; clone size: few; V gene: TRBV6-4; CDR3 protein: CASSEDGNTGELFF; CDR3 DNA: TGTGCCAGCAGTGAGGACGGGAACACCGGGGAGCTGTTTTTT
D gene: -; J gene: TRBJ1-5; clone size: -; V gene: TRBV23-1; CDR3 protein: CASGLYLPEKSGNQPQHF; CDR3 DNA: TGCGCCAGCGGGCTTTATCTCCCGGAAAAATCGGGCAATCAGCCCCAGCATTTT
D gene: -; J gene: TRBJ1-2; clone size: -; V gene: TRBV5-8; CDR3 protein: CASSFSGRMGYTF; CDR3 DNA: TGTGCCAGCAGCTTTTCGGGCAGGATGGGCTACACCTTC
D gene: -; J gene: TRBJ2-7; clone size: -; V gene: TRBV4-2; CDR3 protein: CASSQGREPYEQYF; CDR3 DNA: TGTGCCAGCAGCCAAGGGAGGGAGCCCTACGAGCAGTACTTC
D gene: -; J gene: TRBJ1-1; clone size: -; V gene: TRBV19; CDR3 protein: CASSLRASNTEAFF; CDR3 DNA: TGTGCCAGTAGCCTCAGGGCCTCGAACACTGAAGCTTTCTTT
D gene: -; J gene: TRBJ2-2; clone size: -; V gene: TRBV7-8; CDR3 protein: CASSIHRTNTGELFF; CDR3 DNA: TGTGCCAGCAGCATCCACAGGACGAACACCGGGGAGCTGTTTTTT
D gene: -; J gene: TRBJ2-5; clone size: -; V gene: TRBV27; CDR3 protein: CASRNRQETQYF; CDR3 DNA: TGTGCCAGCAGGAACAGGCAAGAGACCCAGTACTTC
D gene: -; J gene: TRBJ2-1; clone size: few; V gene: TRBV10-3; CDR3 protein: CAISDRGKGDEQFF; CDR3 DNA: TGTGCCATCAGTGATCGGGGGAAGGGGGATGAGCAGTTCTTC
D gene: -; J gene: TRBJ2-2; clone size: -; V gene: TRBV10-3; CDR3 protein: CAISLAPDTGELFF; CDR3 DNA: TGTGCCATCAGTCTAGCGCCAGACACCGGGGAGCTGTTTTTT
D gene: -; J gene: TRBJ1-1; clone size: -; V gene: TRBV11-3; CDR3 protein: CASSLEGGMAEAFF; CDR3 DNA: TGTGCCAGCAGCTTAGAAGGGGGAATGGCTGAAGCTTTCTTT
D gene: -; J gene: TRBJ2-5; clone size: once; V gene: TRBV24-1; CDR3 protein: CATSDPSRGPAETQYF; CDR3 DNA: TGTGCCACCAGTGATCCCTCGAGGGGCCCGGCAGAGACCCAGTACTTC
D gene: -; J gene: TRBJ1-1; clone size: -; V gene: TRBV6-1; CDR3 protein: CASSELQGGSTEAFF; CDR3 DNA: TGTGCCAGCAGTGAACTTCAGGGCGGTAGCACTGAAGCTTTCTTT
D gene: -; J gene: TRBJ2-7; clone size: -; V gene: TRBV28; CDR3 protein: CASSPGSVYEQYF; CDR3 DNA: TGTGCCAGCAGTCCCGGTTCTGTTTACGAGCAGTACTTC
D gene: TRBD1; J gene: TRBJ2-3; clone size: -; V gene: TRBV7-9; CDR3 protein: CASSLNPDRATDTQYF; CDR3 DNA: TGTGCCAGCAGCTTAAACCCGGACAGGGCCACAGATACGCAGTATTTT
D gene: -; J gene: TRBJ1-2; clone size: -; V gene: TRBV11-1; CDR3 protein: CASTKAHAANYGYTF; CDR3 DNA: TGTGCCAGCACCAAAGCCCACGCCGCTAACTATGGCTACACCTTC